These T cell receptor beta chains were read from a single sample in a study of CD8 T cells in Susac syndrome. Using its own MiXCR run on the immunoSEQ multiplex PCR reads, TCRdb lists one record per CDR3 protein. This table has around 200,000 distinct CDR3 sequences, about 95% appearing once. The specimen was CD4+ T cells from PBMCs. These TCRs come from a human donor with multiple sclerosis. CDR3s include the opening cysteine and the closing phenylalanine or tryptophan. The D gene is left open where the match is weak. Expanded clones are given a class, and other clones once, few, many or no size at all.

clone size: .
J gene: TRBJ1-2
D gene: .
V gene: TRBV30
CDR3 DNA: TGTGCCTTCCCAGACTCCTATGGCTACACCTTC
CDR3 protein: CAFPDSYGYTF

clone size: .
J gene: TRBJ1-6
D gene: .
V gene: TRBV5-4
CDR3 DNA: TGTGCCAGCAGCCCGAGTGGGGGCCCCCTTAATTCACCCCTCCACTTT
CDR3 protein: CASSPSGGPLNSPLHF

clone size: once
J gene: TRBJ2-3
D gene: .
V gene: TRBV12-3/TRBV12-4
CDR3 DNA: TGTGCCAGCAGCCCCCGGATTTCCACAGATACGCAGTATTTT
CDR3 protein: CASSPRISTDTQYF

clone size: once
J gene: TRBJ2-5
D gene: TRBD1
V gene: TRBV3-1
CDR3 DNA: TGTGCCAGCAGCCAAGGGGTCAGGGGGCGTAAGGAAGAGACCCAGTACTTC
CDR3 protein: CASSQGVRGRKEETQYF

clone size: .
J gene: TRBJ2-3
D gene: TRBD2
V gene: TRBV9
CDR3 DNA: TGTGCCAGCAGCGTAGGAGGACTAGCTACAGATACGCAGTATTTT
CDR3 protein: CASSVGGLATDTQYF

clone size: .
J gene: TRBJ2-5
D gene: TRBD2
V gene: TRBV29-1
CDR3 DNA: TGCAGCTCTCGCGGGGCTAGCGGGGCGACGTACCAAGAGACCCAGTACTTC
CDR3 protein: CSSRGASGATYQETQYF

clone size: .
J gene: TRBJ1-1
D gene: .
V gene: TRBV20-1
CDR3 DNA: TGCAGTGCTAGGCGGGACACTGAAGCTTTCTTT
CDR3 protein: CSARRDTEAFF

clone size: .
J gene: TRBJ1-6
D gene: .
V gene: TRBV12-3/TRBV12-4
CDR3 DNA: TGTGCCAGCACCGTAACCCAGGGGTCACCCCTCCACTTT
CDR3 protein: CASTVTQGSPLHF

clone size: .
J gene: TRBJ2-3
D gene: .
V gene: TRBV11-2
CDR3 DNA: TGTGCCAGCAGCTACCTGACTAACACAGATACGCAGTATTTT
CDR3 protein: CASSYLTNTDTQYF

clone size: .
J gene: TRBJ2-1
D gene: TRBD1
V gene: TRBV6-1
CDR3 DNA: TGTGCCAGCAGTGAAGGGGACAGGGTACGGGGATACAATGAGCAGTTCTTC
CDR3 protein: CASSEGDRVRGYNEQFF

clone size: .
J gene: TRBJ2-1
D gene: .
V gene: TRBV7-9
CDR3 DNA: TGTGCCAGCCACCTTTGGCCCACCTACAATGAGCAGTTCTTC
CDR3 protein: CASHLWPTYNEQFF

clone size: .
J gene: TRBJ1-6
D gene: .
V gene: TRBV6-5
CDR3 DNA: TGTGCCAGCAGGGCCTCCCAAGGGGAACCCCTCCACTTT
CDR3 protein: CASRASQGEPLHF

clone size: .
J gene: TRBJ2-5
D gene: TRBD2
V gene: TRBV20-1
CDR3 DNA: TGCAGTGCTAGTTCGGATAGCGGGGGGGGAAAGTACTTC
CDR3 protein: CSASSDSGGGKYF

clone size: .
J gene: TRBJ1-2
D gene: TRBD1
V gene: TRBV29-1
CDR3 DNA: TGCAGCGCCGGGACAGGGACGGGTGGCTACACCTTC
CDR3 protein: CSAGTGTGGYTF

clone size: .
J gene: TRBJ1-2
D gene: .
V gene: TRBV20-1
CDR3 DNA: TGCAGTGGCCTTACAGACTATGGCTACACCTTC
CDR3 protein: CSGLTDYGYTF

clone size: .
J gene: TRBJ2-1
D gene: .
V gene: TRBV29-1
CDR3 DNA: TGCAGCGTTGAAGATACGTCGCGCCAGGAATTGTACAATGAGCAGTTCTTC
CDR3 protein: CSVEDTSRQELYNEQFF

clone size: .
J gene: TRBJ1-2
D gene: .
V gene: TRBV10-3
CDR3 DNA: TGTGCCATCAGCGATGGAGCAGGCATCTATGGCTACACCTTC
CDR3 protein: CAISDGAGIYGYTF

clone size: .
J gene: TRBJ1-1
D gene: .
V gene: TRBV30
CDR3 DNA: TGTGCCTGGAGTAGATCCAAGGGCGTTGCTGAAGCTTTCTTT
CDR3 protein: CAWSRSKGVAEAFF

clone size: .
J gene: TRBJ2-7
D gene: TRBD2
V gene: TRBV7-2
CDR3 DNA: TGTGCCAGCAGCAAAAGCGGGGGGGCGGCCTACGAGCAGTACTTC
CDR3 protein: CASSKSGGAAYEQYF

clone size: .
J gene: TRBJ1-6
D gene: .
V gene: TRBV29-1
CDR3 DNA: TGCAGCGTTGGGGTCGATTCACCCCTCCACTTT
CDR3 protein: CSVGVDSPLHF

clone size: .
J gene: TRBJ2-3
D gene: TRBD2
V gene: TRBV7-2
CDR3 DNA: TGTGCCAGCAGCCGGTCGAGCGGGGGGGCCACAGATACGCAGTATTTT
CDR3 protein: CASSRSSGGATDTQYF

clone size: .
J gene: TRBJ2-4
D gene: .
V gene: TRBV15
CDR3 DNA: TGTGCCACCAGCAGAGGACCCAGGAACATTCAGTACTTC
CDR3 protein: CATSRGPRNIQYF

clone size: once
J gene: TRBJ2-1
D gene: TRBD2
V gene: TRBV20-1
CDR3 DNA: TGCAGTGCTAGAGTTGGGCCGGAAAGAGAGCGGGGGCCCGACTACAATGAGCAGTTCTTC
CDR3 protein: CSARVGPERERGPDYNEQFF

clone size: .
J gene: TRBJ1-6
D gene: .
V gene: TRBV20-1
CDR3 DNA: TGCAGTGCTTCCTCATTACAAGACAGGTTCTCCTATAATTCACCCCTCCACTTT
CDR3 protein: CSASSLQDRFSYNSPLHF

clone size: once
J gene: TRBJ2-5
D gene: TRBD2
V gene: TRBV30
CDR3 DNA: TGTGCCTGGGGACTAGCGGGGGGAAAAGAGACCCAGTACTTC
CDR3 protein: CAWGLAGGKETQYF

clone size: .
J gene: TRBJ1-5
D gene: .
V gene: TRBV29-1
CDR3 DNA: TGCAGCGTTCGGGAGGACGGCAATCAGCCCCAGCATTTT
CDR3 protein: CSVREDGNQPQHF

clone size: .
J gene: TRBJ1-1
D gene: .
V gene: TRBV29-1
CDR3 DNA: TGCAGCGTTGCTAACCGGGGGGAGGCTCTCTTT
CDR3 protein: CSVANRGEALF

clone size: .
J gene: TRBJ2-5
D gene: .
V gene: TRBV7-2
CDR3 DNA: TGTGCCAGCAGCTTAAAGCGTGGGGAGGTGACCCAGTACTTC
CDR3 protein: CASSLKRGEVTQYF

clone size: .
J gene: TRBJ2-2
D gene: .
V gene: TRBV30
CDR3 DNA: TGTGCCTGGAGTTATATCGCGGACACCGGGGAGCTGTTTTTT
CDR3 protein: CAWSYIADTGELFF

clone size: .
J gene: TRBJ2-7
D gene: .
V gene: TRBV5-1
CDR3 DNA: TGCGCCAGCAGCCCGGAGGGGGGTTGGGGCGAGCAGTACTTC
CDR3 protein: CASSPEGGWGEQYF

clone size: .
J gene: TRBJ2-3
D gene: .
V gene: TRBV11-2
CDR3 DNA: TGTGCCAGCAGCTCCGCGGGCCTACCTAGCACAGATACGCAGTATTTT
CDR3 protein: CASSSAGLPSTDTQYF

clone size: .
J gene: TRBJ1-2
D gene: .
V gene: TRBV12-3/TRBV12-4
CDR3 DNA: TGTGCCAGCAGTTTGAACTATGGCTACACCTTC
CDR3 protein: CASSLNYGYTF

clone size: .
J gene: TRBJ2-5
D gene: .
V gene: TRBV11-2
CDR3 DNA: TGTGCCAGTAGTATTCGGGAGACCCAGTACTTC
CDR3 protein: CASSIRETQYF

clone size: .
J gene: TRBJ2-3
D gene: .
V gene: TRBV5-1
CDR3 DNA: TGCGCCAGCAGCTTGGTATCGGAAAGCGGTAATACGCAGTATTTT
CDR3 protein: CASSLVSESGNTQYF

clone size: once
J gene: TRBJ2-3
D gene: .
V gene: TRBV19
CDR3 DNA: TGTGCCAGTAGTATACTAGGGACAGATACGCAGTATTTT
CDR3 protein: CASSILGTDTQYF

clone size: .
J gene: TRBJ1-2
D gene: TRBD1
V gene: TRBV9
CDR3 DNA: TGTGCCAGCAGCGTAGGGGTCCCGGGACAGTTCAACTATGGCTACACCTTC
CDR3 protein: CASSVGVPGQFNYGYTF

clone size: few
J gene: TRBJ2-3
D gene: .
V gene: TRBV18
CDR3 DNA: TGTGCCAGCTCACCCCAAACGGATACGCAGTATTTT
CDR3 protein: CASSPQTDTQYF

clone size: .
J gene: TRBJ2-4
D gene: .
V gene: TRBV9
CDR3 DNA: TGTGCCAGCAGCGTGGACGGTACAAACATTCAGTACTTC
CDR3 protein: CASSVDGTNIQYF

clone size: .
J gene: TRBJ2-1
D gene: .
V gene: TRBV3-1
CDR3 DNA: TGTGCCAGCAGCCAAGTGAGGGGGGCCTACAATGAGCAGTTCTTC
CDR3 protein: CASSQVRGAYNEQFF

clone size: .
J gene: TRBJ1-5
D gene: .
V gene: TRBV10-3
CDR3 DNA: TGTGCCATCAGTGAGGGACAAATCAATCAGCCCCAGCATTTT
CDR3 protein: CAISEGQINQPQHF

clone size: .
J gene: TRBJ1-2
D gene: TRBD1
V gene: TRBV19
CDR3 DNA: TGTGCCAGTAGACCGGACAGGGATGGCTACACCTTC
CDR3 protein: CASRPDRDGYTF

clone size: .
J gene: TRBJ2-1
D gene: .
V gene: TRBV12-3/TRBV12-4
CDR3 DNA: TGTGCCAGCAGTGACGGGACGGTCAATGAGCAGTTCTTC
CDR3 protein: CASSDGTVNEQFF

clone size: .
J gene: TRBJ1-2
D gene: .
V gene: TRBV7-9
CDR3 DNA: TGTGCCAGCAGCCTAAGGACAAGATTAACTATGGGCTACACCTTC
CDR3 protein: CASSLRTRLTMGYTF

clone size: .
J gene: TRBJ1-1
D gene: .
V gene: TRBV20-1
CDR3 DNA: TGCAGTGCTAGGCTCAGGGTGAACACTGAAGCTTTCTTT
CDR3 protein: CSARLRVNTEAFF

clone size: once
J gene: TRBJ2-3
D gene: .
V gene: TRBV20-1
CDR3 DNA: TGCAGTGCTCTAGTCGGGGGATTCACAGATACGCAGTATTTT
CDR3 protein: CSALVGGFTDTQYF

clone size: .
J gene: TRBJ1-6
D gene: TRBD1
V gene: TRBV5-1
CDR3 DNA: TGCGCCAGCAGCTTGACAGGGGGCCCGAATTCACCCCTCCACTTT
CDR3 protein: CASSLTGGPNSPLHF

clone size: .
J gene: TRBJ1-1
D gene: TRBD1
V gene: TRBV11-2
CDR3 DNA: TGTGCCAGCAGCCGTGATATTGGGACAGTGAACACTGAAGCTTTCTTT
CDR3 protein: CASSRDIGTVNTEAFF

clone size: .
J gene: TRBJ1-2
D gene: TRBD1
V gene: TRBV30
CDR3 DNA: TGTGCCTGGAGTAGGGGACAGGGGGCTGGCTACACCTTC
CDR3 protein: CAWSRGQGAGYTF

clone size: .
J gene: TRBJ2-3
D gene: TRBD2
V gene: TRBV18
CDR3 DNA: TGTGCCAGCTCGTCGGGACTAGCGGGACACACAGATACGCAGTATTTT
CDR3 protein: CASSSGLAGHTDTQYF

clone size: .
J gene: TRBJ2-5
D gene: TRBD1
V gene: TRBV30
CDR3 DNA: TGTGCCTGGAGTAAGGGACAGCGAGAGACCCAGTACTTC
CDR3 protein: CAWSKGQRETQYF